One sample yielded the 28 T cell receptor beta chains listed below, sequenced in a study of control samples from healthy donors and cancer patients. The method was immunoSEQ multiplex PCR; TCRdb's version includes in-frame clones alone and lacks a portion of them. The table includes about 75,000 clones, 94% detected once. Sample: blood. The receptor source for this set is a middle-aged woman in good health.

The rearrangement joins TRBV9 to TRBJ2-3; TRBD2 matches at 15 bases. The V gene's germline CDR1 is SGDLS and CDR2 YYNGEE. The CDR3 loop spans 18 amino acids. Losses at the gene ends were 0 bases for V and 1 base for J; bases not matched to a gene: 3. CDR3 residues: CASSVEGLAGGGTDTQYF. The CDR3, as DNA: TGTGCCAGCAGCGTAGAGGGACTAGCGGGGGGTGGCACAGATACGCAGTATTTT.

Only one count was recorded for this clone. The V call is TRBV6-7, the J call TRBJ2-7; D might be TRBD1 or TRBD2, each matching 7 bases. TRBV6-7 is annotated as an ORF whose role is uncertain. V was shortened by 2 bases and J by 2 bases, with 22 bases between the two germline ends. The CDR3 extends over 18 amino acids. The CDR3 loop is CASSYLLRGGLKTYEQYF. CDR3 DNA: TGTGCCAGCAGTTACCTCCTCAGGGGGGGATTGAAAACCTACGAGCAGTACTTC.

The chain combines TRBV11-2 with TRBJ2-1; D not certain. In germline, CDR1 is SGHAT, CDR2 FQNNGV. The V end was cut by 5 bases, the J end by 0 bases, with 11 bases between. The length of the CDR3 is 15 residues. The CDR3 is CASSPDVSSYNEQFF. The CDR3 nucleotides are TGTGCCAGCAGCCCCGACGTAAGCTCCTACAATGAGCAGTTCTTC.

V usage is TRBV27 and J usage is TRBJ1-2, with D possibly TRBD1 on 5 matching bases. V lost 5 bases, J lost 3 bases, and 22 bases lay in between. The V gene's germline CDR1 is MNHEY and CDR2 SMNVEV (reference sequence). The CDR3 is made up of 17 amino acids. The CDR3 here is CASSKNPGTPGYYGYTF. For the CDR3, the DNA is TGTGCCAGCAGTAAAAACCCCGGGACCCCAGGCTACTATGGCTACACCTTC.

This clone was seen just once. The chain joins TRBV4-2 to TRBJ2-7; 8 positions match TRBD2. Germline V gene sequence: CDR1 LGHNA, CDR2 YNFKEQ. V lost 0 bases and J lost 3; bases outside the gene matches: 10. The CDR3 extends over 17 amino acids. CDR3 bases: TGTGCCAGCAGCCAAGAAGGGTGGGCAGCGGGGGACTACGAGCAGTACTTC. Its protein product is CASSQEGWAAGDYEQYF.

The DNA for the CDR3 is TGCGCCAGCGCGGGGACAGCGAATACTTATAGCAATCAGCCCCAGCATTTT. It is translated as CASAGTANTYSNQPQHF. The V and J genes are TRBV10-2 and TRBJ1-5; 7 positions agree with TRBD1. Trimming at V came to 8 bases and at J to 0 bases, leaving 13 bases not matched to a gene. Germline V CDR1 and CDR2: WSHSY, SAAADI. The CDR3 runs 17 residues.

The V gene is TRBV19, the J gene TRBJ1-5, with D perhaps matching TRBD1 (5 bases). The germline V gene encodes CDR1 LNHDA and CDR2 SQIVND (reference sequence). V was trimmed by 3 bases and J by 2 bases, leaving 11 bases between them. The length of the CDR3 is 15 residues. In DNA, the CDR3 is TGTGCCAGTAGTATTAAGGCGGGGGGCAATCAGCCCCAGCATTTT. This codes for CASSIKAGGNQPQHF.

The CDR3 DNA follows: TGTGCCAGCAGCTTTGGCAGGAACACTGAAGCTTTCTTT. Translating gives CASSFGRNTEAFF. V usage is TRBV11-3 and J usage is TRBJ1-1; unclear D gene. Trimming stripped 3 bases from V and 1 base from J, with 6 bases between. The CDR3 has 13 amino acids. Per germline, CDR1 SGHNT and CDR2 YENEEA. The full variable domain, in which reference TRBV11-3 and TRBJ1-1 provide the parts outside the CDR3, is EAGVVQSPRYKIIEKKQPVAFWCNPISGHNTLYWYLQNLGQGPELLIRYENEEAVDDSQLPKDRFSAERLKGVDSTLKIQPAELGDSAVYLCASSFGRNTEAFFGQGTRLTVV.

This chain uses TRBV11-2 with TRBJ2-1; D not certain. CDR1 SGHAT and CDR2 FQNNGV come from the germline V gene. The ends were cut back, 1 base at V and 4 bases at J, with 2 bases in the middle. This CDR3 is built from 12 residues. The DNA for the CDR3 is TGTGCCAGCAGCTTAGCTTACAATGAGCAGTTCTTC. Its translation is CASSLAYNEQFF.

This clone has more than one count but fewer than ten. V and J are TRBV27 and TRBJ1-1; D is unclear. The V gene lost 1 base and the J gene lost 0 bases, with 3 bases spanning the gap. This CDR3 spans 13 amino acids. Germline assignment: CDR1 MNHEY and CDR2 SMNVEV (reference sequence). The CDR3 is CASSLLMNTEAFF. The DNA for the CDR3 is TGTGCCAGCAGTTTATTAATGAACACTGAAGCTTTCTTT.

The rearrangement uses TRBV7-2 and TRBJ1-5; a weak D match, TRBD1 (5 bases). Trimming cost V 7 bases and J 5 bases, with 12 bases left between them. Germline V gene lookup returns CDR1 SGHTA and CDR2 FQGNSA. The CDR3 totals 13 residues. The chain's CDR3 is CASTLTGYQPQHF. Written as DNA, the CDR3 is TGTGCCAGCACGTTAACAGGATATCAGCCCCAGCATTTT.

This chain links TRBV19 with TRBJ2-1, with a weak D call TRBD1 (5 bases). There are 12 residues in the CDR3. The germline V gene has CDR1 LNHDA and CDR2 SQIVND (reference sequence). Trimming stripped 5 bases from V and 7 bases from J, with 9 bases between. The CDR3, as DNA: TGTGCCAGTAGTTTAGGGGTAAATGAGCAGTTCTTC. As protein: CASSLGVNEQFF.

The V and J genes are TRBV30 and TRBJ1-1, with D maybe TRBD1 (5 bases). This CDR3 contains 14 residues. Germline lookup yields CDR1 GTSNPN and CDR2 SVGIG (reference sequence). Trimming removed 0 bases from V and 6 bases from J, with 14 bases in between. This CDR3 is CAWSVDQGSSEAFF. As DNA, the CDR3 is TGTGCCTGGAGTGTTGATCAGGGTAGTTCTGAAGCTTTCTTT. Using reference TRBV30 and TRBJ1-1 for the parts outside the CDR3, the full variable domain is SQTIHQWPATLVQPVGSPLSLECTVEGTSNPNLYWYRQAAGRGLQLLFYSVGIGQISSEVPQNLSASRPQDRQFILSSKKLLLSDSGFYLCAWSVDQGSSEAFFGQGTRLTVV.

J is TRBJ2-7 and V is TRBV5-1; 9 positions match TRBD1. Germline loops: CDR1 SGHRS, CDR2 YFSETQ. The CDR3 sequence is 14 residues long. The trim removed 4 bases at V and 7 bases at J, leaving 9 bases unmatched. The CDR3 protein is CASSLSTGGNEQYF. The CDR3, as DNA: TGCGCCAGCAGCCTGTCGACAGGGGGGAATGAGCAGTACTTC.

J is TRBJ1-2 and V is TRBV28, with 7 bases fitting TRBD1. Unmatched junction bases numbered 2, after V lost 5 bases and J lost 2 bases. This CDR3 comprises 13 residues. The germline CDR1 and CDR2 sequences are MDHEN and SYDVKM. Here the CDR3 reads CASSRDSNYGYTF. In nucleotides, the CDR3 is TGTGCCAGCAGTCGGGACAGCAACTATGGCTACACCTTC.

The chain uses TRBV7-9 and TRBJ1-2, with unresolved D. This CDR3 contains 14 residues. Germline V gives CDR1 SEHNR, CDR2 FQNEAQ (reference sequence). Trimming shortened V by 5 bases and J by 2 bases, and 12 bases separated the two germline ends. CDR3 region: CASSPPTDNYGYTF. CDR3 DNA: TGTGCCAGCAGCCCGCCGACCGACAACTATGGCTACACCTTC.

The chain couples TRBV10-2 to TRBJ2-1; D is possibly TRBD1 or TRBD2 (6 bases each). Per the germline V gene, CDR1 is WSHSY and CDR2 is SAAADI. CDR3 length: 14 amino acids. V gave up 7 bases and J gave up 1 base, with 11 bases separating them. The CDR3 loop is CASTGGTSYNEQFF. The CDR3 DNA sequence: TGCGCCAGCACTGGAGGGACATCCTACAATGAGCAGTTCTTC.

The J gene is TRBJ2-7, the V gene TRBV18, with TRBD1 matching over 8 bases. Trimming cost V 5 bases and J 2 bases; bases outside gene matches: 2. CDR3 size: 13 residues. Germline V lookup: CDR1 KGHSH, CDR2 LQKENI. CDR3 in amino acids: CASSGQGAYEQYF. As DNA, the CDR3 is TGTGCCAGCTCAGGACAGGGCGCCTACGAGCAGTACTTC. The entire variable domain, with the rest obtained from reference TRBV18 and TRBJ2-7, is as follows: NAGVMQNPRHLVRRRGQEARLRCSPMKGHSHVYWYRQLPEEGLKFMVYLQKENIIDESGMPKERFSAEFPKEGPSILRIQQVVRGDSAAYFCASSGQGAYEQYFGPGTRLTVT.

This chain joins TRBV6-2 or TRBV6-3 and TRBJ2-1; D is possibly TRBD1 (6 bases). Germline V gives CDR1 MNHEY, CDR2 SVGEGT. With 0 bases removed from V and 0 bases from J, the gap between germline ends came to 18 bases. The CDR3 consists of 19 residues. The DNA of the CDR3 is TGTGCCAGCAGTTACTCAGCAGGGGTCTACAAGAGCTCCTACAATGAGCAGTTCTTC. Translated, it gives CASSYSAGVYKSSYNEQFF.

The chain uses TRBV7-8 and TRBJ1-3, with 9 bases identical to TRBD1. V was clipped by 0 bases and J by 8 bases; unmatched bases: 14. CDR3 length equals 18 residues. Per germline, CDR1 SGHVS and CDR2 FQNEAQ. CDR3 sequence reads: CASSLAAATTGGSYTIYF. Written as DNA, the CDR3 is TGTGCCAGCAGCTTAGCAGCCGCTACTACAGGGGGCTCATACACCATATATTTT.

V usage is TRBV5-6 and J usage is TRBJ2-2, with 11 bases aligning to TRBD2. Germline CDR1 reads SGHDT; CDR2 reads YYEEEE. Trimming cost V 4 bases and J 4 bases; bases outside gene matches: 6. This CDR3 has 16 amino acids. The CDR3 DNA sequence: TGTGCCAGCAGCCCGGGACTAGCGGTCCTCACCGGGGAGCTGTTTTTT. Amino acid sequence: CASSPGLAVLTGELFF.

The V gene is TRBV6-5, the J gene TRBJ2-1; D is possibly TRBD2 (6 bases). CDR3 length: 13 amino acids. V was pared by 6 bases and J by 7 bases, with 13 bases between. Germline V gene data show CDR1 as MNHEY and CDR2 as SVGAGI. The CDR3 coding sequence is TGTGCCAGCAGCCCAACGGGGGTAAATGAGCAGTTCTTC. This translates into CASSPTGVNEQFF.

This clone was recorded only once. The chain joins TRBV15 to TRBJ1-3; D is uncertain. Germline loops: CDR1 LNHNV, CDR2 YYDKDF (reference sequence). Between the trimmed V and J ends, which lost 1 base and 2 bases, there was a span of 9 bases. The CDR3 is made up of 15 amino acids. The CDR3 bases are TGTGCCACCAGCAGAGGGTCAGTGACTGGAAACACCATATATTTT. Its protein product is CATSRGSVTGNTIYF.

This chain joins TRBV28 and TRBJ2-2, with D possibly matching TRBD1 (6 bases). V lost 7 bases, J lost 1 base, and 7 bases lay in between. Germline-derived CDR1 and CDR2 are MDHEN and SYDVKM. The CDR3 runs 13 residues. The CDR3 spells CASTGQNTGELFF. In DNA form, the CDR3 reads TGTGCCAGCACGGGACAGAACACCGGGGAGCTGTTTTTT.

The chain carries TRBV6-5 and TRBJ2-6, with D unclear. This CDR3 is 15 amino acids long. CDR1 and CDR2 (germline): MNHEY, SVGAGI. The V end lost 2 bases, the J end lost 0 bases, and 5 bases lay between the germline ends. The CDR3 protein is CASSYRPSGANVLTF. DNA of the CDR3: TGTGCCAGCAGTTACCGACCCTCTGGGGCCAACGTCCTGACTTTC.

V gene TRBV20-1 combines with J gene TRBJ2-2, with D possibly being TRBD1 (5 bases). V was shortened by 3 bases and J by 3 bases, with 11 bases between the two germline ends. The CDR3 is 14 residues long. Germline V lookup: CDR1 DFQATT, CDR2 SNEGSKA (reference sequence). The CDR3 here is CSASPDRHTGELFF. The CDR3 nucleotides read TGCAGTGCTAGTCCCGACAGACACACCGGGGAGCTGTTTTTT.

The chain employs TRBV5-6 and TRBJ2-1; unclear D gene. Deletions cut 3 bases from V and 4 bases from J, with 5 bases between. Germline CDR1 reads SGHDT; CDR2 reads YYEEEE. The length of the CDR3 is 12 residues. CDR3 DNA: TGTGCCAGCAGCTCTCTTTACAATGAGCAGTTCTTC. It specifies CASSSLYNEQFF. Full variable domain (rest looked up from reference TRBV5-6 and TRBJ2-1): DAGVTQSPTHLIKTRGQQVTLRCSPKSGHDTVSWYQQALGQGPQFIFQYYEEEERQRGNFPDRFSGHQFPNYSSELNVNALLLGDSALYLCASSSLYNEQFFGPGTRLTVL.

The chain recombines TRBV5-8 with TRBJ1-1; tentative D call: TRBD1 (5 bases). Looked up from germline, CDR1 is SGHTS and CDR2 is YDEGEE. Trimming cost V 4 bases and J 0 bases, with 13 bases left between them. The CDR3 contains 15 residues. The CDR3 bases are TGTGCCAGCAGCGGGGGGACGGGGGTGAACACTGAAGCTTTCTTT. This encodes CASSGGTGVNTEAFF.